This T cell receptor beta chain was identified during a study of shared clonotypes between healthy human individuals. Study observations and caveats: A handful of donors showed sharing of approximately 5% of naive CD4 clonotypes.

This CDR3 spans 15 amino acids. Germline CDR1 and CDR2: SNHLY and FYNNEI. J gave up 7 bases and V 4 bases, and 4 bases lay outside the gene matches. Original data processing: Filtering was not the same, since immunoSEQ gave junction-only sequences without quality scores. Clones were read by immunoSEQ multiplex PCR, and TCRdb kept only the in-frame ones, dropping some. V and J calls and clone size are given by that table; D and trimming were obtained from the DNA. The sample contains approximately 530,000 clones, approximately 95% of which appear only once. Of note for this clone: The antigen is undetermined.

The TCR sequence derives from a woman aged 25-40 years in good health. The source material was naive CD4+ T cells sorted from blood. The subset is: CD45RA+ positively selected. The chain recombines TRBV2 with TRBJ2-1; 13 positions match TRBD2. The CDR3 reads CASSVTSGRANEQFF. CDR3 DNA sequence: TGTGCCAGCAGTGTAACTAGCGGGAGGGCGAATGAGCAGTTCTTC.